This entry lists 23 T cell receptor beta chains sequenced from one sample in a study of TIL therapy for anti-PD-1-resistant metastatic lung cancer. Sequencing used immunoSEQ v3. Sequencing was performed with immunoSEQ multiplex PCR; in TCRdb, only in-frame clones are kept and a portion is missing. The profile shows 54,000 or so clones, around 86% of them singletons. Specified time point: pre-treatment sample, taken before nivolumab and TIL therapy. The sample here was blood, taken at baseline. Source of these receptors: a person aged 25 to 79 with non-small cell lung cancer.

V is TRBV21-1 and J is TRBJ2-3; whether TRBD1, the table's D call, matches the DNA was not checked. TRBV21-1 is a pseudogene locus. CDR3 length equals 14 residues. CDR3: CASSTRAGTDTQYF. The CDR3 bases are TGTGCCAGCAGCACCAGGGCAGGGACAGATACGCAGTATTTT.

This chain connects TRBV7-2 to TRBJ1-2, with 12 nucleotides matching TRBD1. This CDR3 spans 17 amino acids. Germline V gene sequence: CDR1 SGHTA, CDR2 FQGNSA. Trimming took 0 bases from V and 1 from J; bases not matched to a gene: 3. In DNA form, the CDR3 reads TGTGCCAGCAGCTTAGCGGGACAGGGGGCAATTAACTATGGCTACACCTTC. Protein: CASSLAGQGAINYGYTF.

V usage is TRBV6-2 or TRBV6-3 and J usage is TRBJ2-4; D remains ambiguous. The CDR3 length is 11 residues. Germline loops: CDR1 MNHEY, CDR2 SVGEGT. Trimming took off 5 bases at V and 11 bases at J, with 10 bases between the two ends. The CDR3 sequence: CASSPGQLQYF. The DNA of the CDR3 is TGTGCCAGCAGTCCAGGCCAGCTTCAGTACTTC.

The V call is TRBV6-1, the J call TRBJ2-1, with 11 nucleotides matching TRBD2. This CDR3 spans 16 amino acids. CDR1 is MNHNS and CDR2 is SASEGT in the germline V gene. Trimming at V came to 3 bases and at J to 5 bases, leaving 6 bases not matched to a gene. CDR3 amino acids: CASSDLKGLADNEQFF. In nucleotides, the CDR3 is TGTGCCAGCAGTGATTTAAAGGGACTAGCGGACAATGAGCAGTTCTTC.

The chain joins TRBV6-5 to TRBJ1-4, with D possibly matching TRBD1 (6 bases). Germline V gene lookup returns CDR1 MNHEY and CDR2 SVGAGI. The CDR3 loop spans 15 amino acids. V shed 6 bases and J shed 5 bases, with 16 bases lying between them. The CDR3 is CASSFTGTPNEKLFF. CDR3 sequence (DNA): TGTGCCAGCAGCTTTACCGGGACACCGAATGAAAAACTGTTTTTT.

The chain employs TRBV9 and TRBJ2-5; D unclear. The germline V and J ends were trimmed by 1 base and 4 bases, with 14 bases remaining between them. CDR3 size: 15 residues. The V gene's germline CDR1 is SGDLS and CDR2 YYNGEE. CDR3 coding DNA: TGTGCCAGCAGCGTATCTTCACGGTTTGTAGAGACCCAGTACTTC. Translating it yields CASSVSSRFVETQYF.

This chain uses TRBV6-5 with TRBJ2-5; 12 nucleotides line up with TRBD2. Germline V lookup: CDR1 MNHEY, CDR2 SVGAGI. The CDR3 covers 15 residues. V shed 6 bases, J shed 5 bases, and the junction held 7 bases outside the gene matches. In nucleotides, the CDR3 is TGTGCCAGCAGATCCTACCTAGCGGGAGGGGAGACCCAGTACTTC. It is translated as CASRSYLAGGETQYF.

The chain links TRBV5-1 to TRBJ2-7, with D unclear. The CDR3 is 17 residues long. V lost 0 bases and J lost 4, with 20 bases in between. CDR1 is SGHRS, CDR2 YFSETQ, per germline. In DNA form, the CDR3 reads TGCGCCAGCAGCTTGGCCCCCCAGTCCGGAGTCAAATACGAGCAGTACTTC. This codes for CASSLAPQSGVKYEQYF.

This chain uses TRBV7-9 with TRBJ2-1; TRBD2 might be the D (6 bases). This CDR3 spans 13 amino acids. Germline CDR1 SEHNR, CDR2 FQNEAQ (reference sequence). The germline V and J ends were trimmed by 5 bases and 8 bases, with 13 bases remaining between them. This chain's CDR3 is CASSPTRPDEQFF. As DNA, the CDR3 is TGTGCCAGCAGCCCGACTAGGCCCGATGAGCAGTTCTTC.

This sequence joins TRBV20-1 and TRBJ2-5; 7 nucleotides agree with TRBD2. Germline CDR1 reads DFQATT; CDR2 reads SNEGSKA (reference sequence). This CDR3 contains 16 residues. Trimming took 3 bases from V and 3 from J; bases not matched to a gene: 13. The CDR3 reads CSASPGAGVGKETQYF. The CDR3 DNA follows: TGCAGTGCTAGTCCGGGTGCGGGGGTCGGCAAAGAGACCCAGTACTTC.

The rearrangement uses TRBV28 and TRBJ1-5; D unclear. V was trimmed by 4 bases and J by 9 bases, leaving 7 bases between them. In germline, CDR1 is MDHEN, CDR2 SYDVKM. The CDR3 runs to 11 residues. The CDR3 DNA reads TGTGCCAGCAGTTCCCCAGGGCCCCAGCATTTT. Translating gives CASSSPGPQHF.

This clone showed up just once. The chain has TRBV10-3 and TRBJ2-7; no clear D gene. This CDR3 is built from 16 residues. Germline values: CDR1 ENHRY, CDR2 SYGVKD. Between the trimmed V and J ends, which lost 0 bases and 5 bases, there was a span of 17 bases. The CDR3 DNA reads TGTGCCATCAGTGAGTCCATCCTTAATAAAAACAACGAGCAGTACTTC. Amino acids: CAISESILNKNNEQYF.

The V and J genes are TRBV6-6 and TRBJ1-2, with a tentative D call TRBD1 (5 bases). V lost 4 bases, J lost 5 bases, and 14 bases lay in between. The CDR3 runs to 14 residues. The germline gives CDR1 MNHNY, CDR2 SVGAGI (reference sequence). The CDR3 is CASSSQRGAYGYTF. The CDR3 DNA reads as TGTGCCAGCAGTTCCCAGAGGGGAGCGTATGGCTACACCTTC.

The gene calls are TRBV3-1 (or the pseudogene TRBV3-2) and TRBJ1-2, with D possibly TRBD1 on 6 matching bases. The CDR3 has 15 residues. V was clipped by 4 bases and J by 8 bases, with 20 bases between them. Per germline, CDR1 LGHDT and CDR2 YNNKEL (reference sequence). CDR3 amino acids: CASSPPGQRGFGYTF. The CDR3 DNA reads TGTGCCAGCAGCCCTCCCGGACAGAGGGGATTCGGCTACACCTTC.

This clone was seen just once. This chain links TRBV18 with TRBJ2-3; D possibly corresponds to TRBD1 (5 bases). CDR3 length equals 15 residues. Trimming pared 3 bases from V and 6 bases from J, leaving 16 bases between. The germline CDR1 and CDR2 sequences are KGHSH and LQKENI. The CDR3 nucleotides are TGTGCCAGCTCACCCATGGGGCGCGTGTGGGATACGCAGTATTTT. Residues: CASSPMGRVWDTQYF.

The rearrangement uses TRBV5-1 and TRBJ2-7, with 9 bases identical to TRBD2. Germline V gene sequence: CDR1 SGHRS, CDR2 YFSETQ. V lost 0 bases and J lost 0; bases outside the gene matches: 4. The CDR3 is made up of 16 amino acids. The CDR3 reads CASSLAPGLASYEQYF. The CDR3 nucleotides read TGCGCCAGCAGCTTGGCGCCGGGACTAGCCTCCTACGAGCAGTACTTC. The whole variable domain, filled in from reference TRBV5-1 and TRBJ2-7, reads KAGVTQTPRYLIKTRGQQVTLSCSPISGHRSVSWYQQTPGQGLQFLFEYFSETQRNKGNFPGRFSGRQFSNSRSEMNVSTLELGDSALYLCASSLAPGLASYEQYFGPGTRLTVT.

V gene TRBV24-1 combines with J gene TRBJ2-1; 7 bases match TRBD2. Germline V CDR1 and CDR2: KGHDR, SFDVKD. The ends lost 4 bases at V and 10 bases at J; junction bases unmatched: 6. CDR3 size: 13 residues. DNA of the CDR3: TGTGCCACCAGTGACCCCACGCGGGGGGAGCAGTTCTTC. Amino acids: CATSDPTRGEQFF.

V usage is TRBV28 and J usage is TRBJ2-1; the D gene is possibly TRBD2 (5 bases). CDR1 is MDHEN and CDR2 is SYDVKM in the germline V gene. The germline V and J ends were trimmed by 5 bases and 3 bases, with 14 bases remaining between them. CDR3 length equals 15 residues. DNA for the CDR3: TGTGCCAGCAGTGCCGCGGGCGGCCTCTACAATGAGCAGTTCTTC. Encoded protein: CASSAAGGLYNEQFF.

The chain recombines TRBV11-2 with TRBJ1-4; D uncertain. The germline gives CDR1 SGHAT, CDR2 FQNNGV. With 1 base removed from V and 5 bases from J, the gap between germline ends came to 11 bases. The CDR3 covers 15 residues. The CDR3 protein is CASSLVSSGNEKLFF. In DNA, the CDR3 is TGTGCCAGCAGCTTAGTGTCTTCGGGGAATGAAAAACTGTTTTTT.

This rearrangement joins TRBV6-5 to TRBJ2-7, with D possibly matching TRBD1 (7 bases). V lost 11 bases and J lost 6, with 20 bases in between. Looked up from germline, CDR1 is MNHEY and CDR2 is SVGAGI. The CDR3 runs 13 residues. For the CDR3, the DNA is TGTGCCGGCCGACAGGGAGGATTGGCCGAGCAGTACTTC. Translated: CAGRQGGLAEQYF.

J is TRBJ2-3 and V is TRBV28; D gene unclear. The length of the CDR3 is 15 residues. V dropped 4 bases and J dropped 3 bases, with 14 bases sitting between them. CDR1 is MDHEN, CDR2 SYDVKM, per germline. CDR3 region: CASSSPWKGTDTQYF. For the CDR3, the DNA is TGTGCCAGCAGTTCCCCGTGGAAGGGAACAGATACGCAGTATTTT.

The chain uses TRBV3-1 (or the pseudogene TRBV3-2) and TRBJ1-1, with D tentatively TRBD1 (6 bases). The germline V gene encodes CDR1 LGHDT and CDR2 YNNKEL (reference sequence). V shed 5 bases and J shed 0 bases, with 13 bases lying between them. This CDR3 spans 15 amino acids. CDR3 DNA: TGTGCCAGCAGCTCAACTGACAGGATGAACACTGAAGCTTTCTTT. It codes for CASSSTDRMNTEAFF.

This chain uses TRBV30 with TRBJ2-7, with a possible D match to TRBD2 (5 bases). This CDR3 spans 13 amino acids. The V end lost 2 bases, the J end lost 5 bases, and 13 bases lay between the germline ends. Germline lookup yields CDR1 GTSNPN and CDR2 SVGIG (reference sequence). The CDR3 region has the DNA TGTGCCTGGAGTCAAGAGAGGGTCGACGAGCAGTACTTC. Amino acid sequence: CAWSQERVDEQYF.